This is a list of T cell receptor beta chains from one sample in a study of neoadjuvant anti-PD-1 for oral cavity cancer. Sequencing was performed with immunoSEQ multiplex PCR; in TCRdb, only in-frame clones are kept and a portion is missing. The sample lists fewer than 40,000 clones, approximately 87% occurring once. This specimen consisted of PBMCs, obtained before nivolumab (anti-PD-1) treatment. The source is a person aged 35-79 years with oral cavity squamous cell carcinoma. Each CDR3 is given with its conserved first and last residue. D genes are given only for firm matches. Clone size is given for some rows only: seen once, a few or many times, or a class if the clone is expanded.

J gene | clone size | V gene | CDR3 length | D gene | CDR3 DNA | CDR3 protein
TRBJ1-5 | once | TRBV5-6 | 14 | TRBD1 | TGTGCCAGCAGCCCGGGACAGTCTAATCAGCCCCAGCATTTT | CASSPGQSNQPQHF
TRBJ1-2 | once | TRBV29-1 | 13 | - | TGCAGCACGAGGGCAGGGGTTAACTATGGCTACACCTTC | CSTRAGVNYGYTF
TRBJ2-7 | - | TRBV11-2 | 14 | - | TGTGCCAGCAGCTTACGGTGGAGAGGGGACGAGCAGTACTTC | CASSLRWRGDEQYF
TRBJ1-2 | - | TRBV19 | 17 | TRBD1 | TGTGCCAGTAGTCCGTTACAGGGGGTAACGTCAAACTATGGCTACACCTTC | CASSPLQGVTSNYGYTF
TRBJ2-1 | - | TRBV7-2 | 16 | TRBD1 | TGTGCCAGCAGGCGAAATCCCGGGACAGGAGACAATGAGCAGTTCTTC | CASRRNPGTGDNEQFF
TRBJ1-5 | - | TRBV28 | 14 | TRBD1 | TGTGCCAGCAGTTCACAGGGGGCATGGCAGCCCCAGCATTTT | CASSSQGAWQPQHF
TRBJ1-5 | - | TRBV5-6 | 16 | TRBD1 | TGTGCCAGCAGCTTGGCGGGCAGGGGGCCAAGTCAGCCCCAGCATTTT | CASSLAGRGPSQPQHF
TRBJ1-5 | - | TRBV7-8 | 16 | TRBD1 | TGTGCCAGCAGCTTAGAGTACAGGGGGACAAGTCAGCCCCAGCATTTT | CASSLEYRGTSQPQHF
TRBJ2-2 | few | TRBV5-1 | 14 | - | TGCGCCAGCAGCGGGGGGCTAATTGCCGGGGAGCTGTTTTTT | CASSGGLIAGELFF
TRBJ2-3 | - | TRBV1 | 16 | - | TGCACCAGCAGCCAAGGATCTAGCGGGGGAGAAGATACGCAGTATTTT | CTSSQGSSGGEDTQYF
TRBJ2-2 | - | TRBV7-2 | 14 | - | TGTGCCAGCAGGCGGGACGGTGGGACCGGGGAGCTGTTTTTT | CASRRDGGTGELFF
TRBJ1-1 | - | TRBV6-1 | 14 | - | TGTGCCAGCAGTGAAAATACACGGAACACTGAAGCTTTCTTT | CASSENTRNTEAFF
TRBJ2-2 | - | TRBV19 | 11 | - | TGTGCCAGTTTGGGGGGCCGGGAGCTGTTTTTT | CASLGGRELFF
TRBJ1-3 | - | TRBV7-9 | 14 | TRBD1 | TGTGCCAGCAGCTTGACAGGGTGGGAAAACACCATATATTTT | CASSLTGWENTIYF
TRBJ1-2 | - | TRBV4-3 | 15 | - | TGCGCCAGCAGCCAAGTAGCACGGAATAACTATGGCTACACCTTC | CASSQVARNNYGYTF
TRBJ2-3 | - | TRBV19 | 15 | TRBD1 | TGTGCCAGTAGTTTTGTCGGACAGGGTGCAGATACGCAGTATTTT | CASSFVGQGADTQYF
TRBJ1-1 | - | TRBV4-3 | 15 | TRBD1 | TGCGCCAGCAGCCCTTCGACAGGGGTGAACACTGAAGCTTTCTTT | CASSPSTGVNTEAFF
TRBJ2-1 | - | TRBV7-2 | 15 | - | TGTGCCAGCAGCCTTTGGGGGGTCCCCTACAATGAGCAGTTCTTC | CASSLWGVPYNEQFF
TRBJ2-3 | - | TRBV6-5 | 15 | TRBD2 | TGTGCCAGCAGTCGCGGGGGGGGTATCACAGATACGCAGTATTTT | CASSRGGGITDTQYF
TRBJ1-6 | - | TRBV4-3 | 16 | - | TGCGCCAGCAGCCAAGATGGACGGGGGCGGAATTCACCCCTCCACTTT | CASSQDGRGRNSPLHF
TRBJ1-6 | - | TRBV19 | 16 | - | TGTGCCAGTAGCTACGGGATCAGAGGGCGGGATTCACCCCTCCACTTT | CASSYGIRGRDSPLHF
TRBJ1-5 | few | TRBV7-6 | 14 | - | TGTGCCAGCAGCCTCCGGGACCCCAATCAGCCCCAGCATTTT | CASSLRDPNQPQHF
TRBJ2-7 | - | TRBV2 | 17 | TRBD1 | TGTGCCAGCAGTGAAGGTTTGTTAGGGACAGTTCGCTACGAGCAGTACTTC | CASSEGLLGTVRYEQYF
TRBJ2-6 | - | TRBV7-2 | 12 | TRBD1 | TGTGCCAGCAGCTTATGGACAGGGGGCGCCCATTTC | CASSLWTGGAHF
TRBJ2-7 | - | TRBV5-1 | 17 | - | TGCGCCAGCAGCTTGGCCGCCCGGGACGGGGGCATCAACGAGCAGTACTTC | CASSLAARDGGINEQYF
TRBJ1-3 | - | TRBV10-3 | 14 | - | TGTGCCATCAGTGAAGGGGAAACTGGAAACACCATATATTTT | CAISEGETGNTIYF
TRBJ2-3 | - | TRBV9 | 14 | - | TGTGCCAGCAGCGTAAAAGCCTACACAGATACGCAGTATTTT | CASSVKAYTDTQYF
TRBJ1-3 | - | TRBV6-1 | 14 | - | TGTGCCAGCATGTCCGAATTCTCTGGAAACACCATATATTTT | CASMSEFSGNTIYF
TRBJ2-7 | - | TRBV7-9 | 14 | - | TGTGCCAGCAGCTTAGCGGGACTCAACTACGAGCAGTACTTC | CASSLAGLNYEQYF
TRBJ2-5 | - | TRBV7-9 | 14 | - | TGTGCCAGCAGCTTAAGGTCAATCGGCGAGACCCAGTACTTC | CASSLRSIGETQYF
TRBJ2-3 | - | TRBV19 | 15 | TRBD2 | TGTGCCAGTAAAGGAAGCGGGGGCACCACAGATACGCAGTATTTT | CASKGSGGTTDTQYF
TRBJ2-5 | - | TRBV5-1 | 14 | - | TGCGCCAGCAGCTCCGTCGGATTGAAAGAGACCCAGTACTTC | CASSSVGLKETQYF